These 27 T cell receptor beta chains were sequenced from one sample in a study of cytomegalovirus exposure and HLA in healthy donors. The PCR ran on 60 Vbeta and 13 Jbeta primers. Sequencing used immunoSEQ multiplex PCR; TCRdb keeps in-frame clones, though not all of them. Recorded for this sample: roughly 90,000 clones. Sequencing used PBMCs. The source of these receptors is a man between 45 and 60 years old in good health and CMV-seropositive.

The chain has TRBV7-2 and TRBJ2-3; the match to TRBD2 covers 9 bases. Trimming cost V 7 bases and J 4 bases; bases outside gene matches: 6. The germline gives CDR1 SGHTA, CDR2 FQGNSA. This CDR3 has 14 amino acids. The DNA of the CDR3 is TGTGCCAGCACTGTAGCGGGAGTGGCAGATACGCAGTATTTT. Protein sequence: CASTVAGVADTQYF.

The chain recombines TRBV7-8 with TRBJ1-1, with 7 positions matching TRBD1. Trimming removed 4 bases from V and 3 bases from J; junction bases left unmatched: 5. This CDR3 spans 14 amino acids. Per germline, CDR1 SGHVS and CDR2 FQNEAQ. DNA of the CDR3: TGTGCCAGCAGCTCAAGAGACAGGGACACTGAAGCTTTCTTT. Protein product: CASSSRDRDTEAFF.

The chain employs TRBV18 and TRBJ1-1; 7 positions agree with TRBD1. CDR1 KGHSH and CDR2 LQKENI come from the germline V gene. CDR3 length: 15 residues. V gave up 2 bases and J gave up 3 bases; unmatched junction bases: 6. The CDR3 reads CASSPNVGQHTEAFF. CDR3 DNA: TGTGCCAGCTCACCAAATGTGGGACAGCACACTGAAGCTTTCTTT.

The chain recombines TRBV15 with TRBJ1-3; D might be TRBD1 (5 bases). This CDR3 has 13 residues. Germline lookup yields CDR1 LNHNV and CDR2 YYDKDF (reference sequence). Trimming took off 3 bases at V and 5 bases at J, with 8 bases between the two ends. The DNA for the CDR3 is TGTGCCACCAGCAGGATGGACAGAAACACCATATATTTT. Translated: CATSRMDRNTIYF.

This sequence joins TRBV2 and TRBJ2-1, with 9 bases matching TRBD2. V trimming: 3 bases; J trimming: 7 bases; junction bases outside the gene matches: 7. This CDR3 comprises 15 residues. Germline V gives CDR1 SNHLY, CDR2 FYNNEI. The CDR3 DNA follows: TGTGCCAGCAGTGATCTAGCGGGACGGGGGAATGAGCAGTTCTTC. Translating gives CASSDLAGRGNEQFF.

V is TRBV5-1 and J is TRBJ1-3; tentatively, D is TRBD1 (5 bases). V lost 0 bases and J lost 8, with 9 bases in between. The V gene's germline CDR1 is SGHRS and CDR2 YFSETQ. CDR3 size: 13 residues. In DNA form, the CDR3 reads TGCGCCAGCAGCTTGGCAGGGTCCGACACCATATATTTT. This translates into CASSLAGSDTIYF.

The chain uses TRBV7-9 and TRBJ1-1; D not resolved. Per germline, CDR1 SEHNR and CDR2 FQNEAQ (reference sequence). V lost 4 bases and J lost 1, with 10 bases in between. The CDR3 is 14 amino acids. The CDR3 reads CASSSYPANTEAFF. CDR3 DNA: TGTGCCAGCAGCTCCTACCCTGCGAACACTGAAGCTTTCTTT.

This chain links TRBV6-5 with TRBJ2-2; TRBD1 might be the D (5 bases). Trimming took off 6 bases at V and 4 bases at J, with 12 bases between the two ends. Germline V gene sequence: CDR1 MNHEY, CDR2 SVGAGI. CDR3 length: 14 residues. This chain's CDR3 is CASRGQGSTGELFF. The CDR3 coding sequence is TGTGCCAGCAGAGGACAAGGTAGCACCGGGGAGCTGTTTTTT.

The V and J genes are TRBV4-2 and TRBJ2-3; 8 positions match TRBD1. The junction had 10 bases not matched to a gene; V was cut back by 1 base and J by 4 bases. CDR3 length: 17 residues. Germline lookup yields CDR1 LGHNA and CDR2 YNFKEQ. CDR3: CASSQVVQGAGADTQYF. The CDR3 nucleotides are TGTGCCAGCAGCCAAGTGGTCCAGGGGGCTGGTGCAGATACGCAGTATTTT.

V and J are TRBV4-3 and TRBJ1-5; 7 nucleotides align to TRBD1. The length of the CDR3 is 15 residues. The V gene end was trimmed by 2 bases and the J gene end by 1 base; junction bases not matched to a gene: 2. Germline V gene sequence: CDR1 LGHNA, CDR2 YSLEER. The CDR3, as DNA: TGCGCCAGCAGCCAATCAGGGGGAAGCAATCAGCCCCAGCATTTT. Amino acids: CASSQSGGSNQPQHF.

The V and J genes are TRBV25-1 and TRBJ2-1, with 7 bases that match TRBD2. The CDR3 is 14 amino acids. Unmatched junction bases numbered 4, after V lost 1 base and J lost 7 bases. In germline, CDR1 is MGHDK, CDR2 SYGVNS. The CDR3 region has the DNA TGTGCCAGCAGTGAATGGGGGGGTCTTAATGAGCAGTTCTTC. This codes for CASSEWGGLNEQFF.

The chain is built from TRBV6-1 and TRBJ1-2; D unresolved. The ends were cut back, 6 bases at V and 10 bases at J, with 9 bases in the middle. From germline, CDR1 is MNHNS and CDR2 SASEGT. CDR3 length: 10 residues. The CDR3 region is CASRGVYYTF. CDR3 DNA sequence: TGTGCCAGCAGGGGAGTGTACTACACCTTC.

The chain recombines TRBV10-2 with TRBJ2-5; possibly TRBD1 for D (8 bases). Trimming removed 6 bases from V and 5 bases from J, with 10 bases in between. In germline, CDR1 is WSHSY, CDR2 SAAADI. CDR3 length equals 12 residues. DNA for the CDR3: TGCGCCAGCAGACAGGGGGGGGAGACCCAGTACTTC. This encodes CASRQGGETQYF.

The J gene is TRBJ2-1, the V gene TRBV5-8; 8 nucleotides match TRBD2. Unmatched junction bases numbered 7, after V lost 5 bases and J lost 6 bases. The CDR3 contains 14 residues. Looked up from germline, CDR1 is SGHTS and CDR2 is YDEGEE. The CDR3 nucleotides are TGTGCCAGCAGACACAGCGGGAGCCGCAATGAGCAGTTCTTC. Translated, it gives CASRHSGSRNEQFF.

The gene calls are TRBV7-2 and TRBJ2-2; D gene ambiguous. Germline V CDR1 and CDR2: SGHTA, FQGNSA. V lost 3 bases, J lost 5 bases, and 4 bases lay in between. The CDR3 has 12 residues. The CDR3 is CASSLYTGELFF. The CDR3 DNA is TGTGCCAGCAGCTTGTATACCGGGGAGCTGTTTTTT.

The chain couples TRBV10-2 to TRBJ2-7, with 9 bases aligning to TRBD1. The CDR3 contains 13 residues. Germline assignment: CDR1 WSHSY and CDR2 SAAADI. Unmatched junction bases numbered 4, after V lost 5 bases and J lost 5 bases. This chain's CDR3 is CASSWTGDNEQYV. The DNA of the CDR3 is TGCGCCAGCAGTTGGACAGGGGATAACGAGCAGTACGTC.

The chain recombines TRBV25-1 with TRBJ2-5; D is perhaps TRBD2 (6 bases). The germline V gene has CDR1 MGHDK and CDR2 SYGVNS. CDR3 length equals 14 residues. Trimming took off 3 bases at V and 4 bases at J, with 12 bases between the two ends. CDR3 nucleotides: TGTGCCAGCAGTGAGGCGGGGACTCGAGAGACCCAGTACTTC. Protein sequence: CASSEAGTRETQYF.

The V call is TRBV2, the J call TRBJ1-1; possibly TRBD1 for D (6 bases). CDR1 and CDR2 from the germline V gene are SNHLY and FYNNEI. Trimming shortened V by 5 bases and J by 4 bases, and 23 bases separated the two germline ends. The CDR3 runs 17 residues. CDR3 residues: CASSWGRLQGGITEAFF. Written as DNA, the CDR3 is TGTGCCAGCAGTTGGGGGCGTTTACAGGGAGGGATCACTGAAGCTTTCTTT.

The V and J genes are TRBV5-8 and TRBJ2-1; TRBD1 matches 7 bases. Germline trimming cut 3 bases from V and 2 bases from J; bases unmatched to any gene: 5. The CDR3 consists of 15 residues. CDR1 and CDR2 (germline): SGHTS, YDEGEE. CDR3 loop: CASSSLGQAYNEQFF. The CDR3 DNA is TGTGCCAGCAGCTCGTTAGGACAGGCCTACAATGAGCAGTTCTTC. The variable domain in full, completed from reference TRBV5-8 and TRBJ2-1, reads EAGVTQSPTHLIKTRGQQATLRCSPISGHTSVYWYQQALGLGLQFLLWYDEGEERNRGNFPPRFSGRQFPNYSSELNVNALELEDSALYLCASSSLGQAYNEQFFGPGTRLTVL.

The rearrangement links TRBV4-3 to TRBJ1-4; D is uncertain. Trimming took off 2 bases at V and 3 bases at J, with 16 bases between the two ends. This CDR3 region has 17 residues. Germline V gene data show CDR1 as LGHNA and CDR2 as YSLEER. Written as DNA, the CDR3 is TGCGCCAGCAGCCAATTGTGGGGAATGGGAGCTAATGAAAAACTGTTTTTT. Its translation is CASSQLWGMGANEKLFF.

V gene TRBV7-2 combines with J gene TRBJ2-7; D ambiguous. CDR1 and CDR2 from the germline V gene are SGHTA and FQGNSA. The V end lost 1 base, the J end lost 4 bases, and 11 bases lay between the germline ends. This CDR3 is built from 14 residues. DNA of the CDR3: TGTGCCAGCAGCTTAGAACGGAGTTTTTACGAGCAGTACTTC. Residues: CASSLERSFYEQYF.

The genes are TRBV19 and TRBJ1-4, with D possibly TRBD1 on 6 matching bases. Trimming pared 8 bases from V and 8 bases from J, leaving 27 bases between. CDR1 is LNHDA and CDR2 is SQIVND in the germline V gene (reference sequence). The CDR3 is 17 residues long. This CDR3 reads CASSQRAGAINVEKLFF. CDR3 coding DNA: TGTGCCAGTTCCCAGCGGGCGGGGGCGATTAATGTAGAAAAACTGTTTTTT.

The chain uses TRBV19 and TRBJ1-2, with D uncertain. The V and J ends lost 2 bases and 4 bases respectively, with 8 bases between them. The CDR3 runs to 13 residues. The germline V gene encodes CDR1 LNHDA and CDR2 SQIVND (reference sequence). CDR3 in DNA: TGTGCCAGTAGTATATCGGGATCCTATGGCTACACCTTC. It codes for CASSISGSYGYTF.

The chain has TRBV4-2 and TRBJ2-1; 11 bases match TRBD2. Germline CDR1 reads LGHNA; CDR2 reads YNFKEQ. The V gene end was trimmed by 1 base and the J gene end by 8 bases; junction bases not matched to a gene: 7. This CDR3 comprises 16 residues. The CDR3 region is CASSQVATSGVYEQFF. The CDR3 region has the DNA TGTGCCAGCAGCCAAGTCGCGACTAGCGGGGTGTATGAGCAGTTCTTC.

DNA for the CDR3: TGTGCCAGCAGGACAGGGAGTAACGAGCAGTACGTC. It encodes CASRTGSNEQYV. This chain connects TRBV27 to TRBJ2-7, with TRBD1 matching 7 bases. V trimming: 6 bases; J trimming: 5 bases; junction bases outside the gene matches: 4. Germline V gene data show CDR1 as MNHEY and CDR2 as SMNVEV (reference sequence). CDR3 size: 12 residues.

V and J are TRBV7-2 and TRBJ2-1; a possible D gene is TRBD2 (6 bases). CDR3 length: 14 amino acids. CDR1 and CDR2 (germline): SGHTA, FQGNSA. The ends were cut back, 5 bases at V and 6 bases at J, with 14 bases in the middle. CDR3 DNA sequence: TGTGCCAGCAGCCGGACCTCCGGGAGCAATGAGCAGTTCTTC. Encoded protein: CASSRTSGSNEQFF. The full variable domain, completed using reference TRBV7-2 and TRBJ2-1, is GAGVSQSPSNKVTEKGKDVELRCDPISGHTALYWYRQSLGQGLEFLIYFQGNSAPDKSGLPSDRFSAERTGGSVSTLTIQRTQQEDSAVYLCASSRTSGSNEQFFGPGTRLTVL.

V gene TRBV7-8 combines with J gene TRBJ1-1; 8 positions match TRBD1. CDR3 length: 15 amino acids. CDR1 and CDR2 from the germline V gene are SGHVS and FQNEAQ. The junction had 6 bases not matched to a gene; V was cut back by 5 bases and J by 1 base. CDR3 region: CASSRTGWGNTEAFF. CDR3 DNA: TGTGCCAGCAGCCGGACAGGGTGGGGGAACACTGAAGCTTTCTTT.